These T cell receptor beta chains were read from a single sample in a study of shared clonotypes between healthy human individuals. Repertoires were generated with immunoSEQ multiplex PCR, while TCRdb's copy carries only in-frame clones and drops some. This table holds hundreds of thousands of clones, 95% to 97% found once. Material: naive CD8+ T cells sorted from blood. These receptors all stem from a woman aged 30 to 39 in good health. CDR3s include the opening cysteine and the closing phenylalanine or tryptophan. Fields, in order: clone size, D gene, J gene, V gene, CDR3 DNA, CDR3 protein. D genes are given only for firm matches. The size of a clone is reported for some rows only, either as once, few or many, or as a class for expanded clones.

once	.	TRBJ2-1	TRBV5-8	TGTGCCAGCACCGCGGGGCGGCGGGCTGGGGGGGAGCAGTTCTTC	CASTAGRRAGGEQFF
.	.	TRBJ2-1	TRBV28	TGTGCCAGCAGTTTGTTCGCTGCCGACAATGAGCAGTTCTTC	CASSLFAADNEQFF
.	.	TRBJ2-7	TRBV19	TGTGCCAGTACCCCTCAGGCTGGGGTTGGCGAGCAGTACTTC	CASTPQAGVGEQYF
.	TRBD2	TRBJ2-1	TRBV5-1	TGCGCCAGCAGCTTGTGGAATCGTACTAGCGGTTCTTCGAAATTCTTC	CASSLWNRTSGSSKFF
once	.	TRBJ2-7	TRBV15	TGTGCCACCAGCAGAGCGGACGATTACGAGCAGTACTTC	CATSRADDYEQYF
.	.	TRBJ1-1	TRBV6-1	TGTGCCAGCAGGACCACAGGGAGCCCGAACACTGAAGCTTTCTTT	CASRTTGSPNTEAFF
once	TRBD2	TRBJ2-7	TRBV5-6	TGTGCCAGCAGCTTGGGCGGGAGATCCTACGAGCAGTACTTC	CASSLGGRSYEQYF
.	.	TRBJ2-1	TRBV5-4	TGTGCCAGCAGCTTGGTACCTGGACGGGGTTCCCCCCACAATGAGCAGTTCTTC	CASSLVPGRGSPHNEQFF
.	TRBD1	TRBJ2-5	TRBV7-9	TGTGCCAGCAGGTTACAGGGGAACCAAGAGACCCAGTACTTC	CASRLQGNQETQYF
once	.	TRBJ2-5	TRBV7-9	TGTGCCAGCAGCTTCGTAGGGGCCCAAGAGACCCAGTACTTC	CASSFVGAQETQYF
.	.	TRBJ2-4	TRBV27	TGTGCCAGCAGTTTATTCCAGGATAGGAACATTCAGTACTTC	CASSLFQDRNIQYF
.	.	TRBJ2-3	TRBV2	TGTGCCAGCAGTGAGGGCGGACCCACAGATACGCAGTATTTT	CASSEGGPTDTQYF
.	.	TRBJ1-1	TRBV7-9	TGTGCCAGCAGCCAACAGGAGAGGGCTGAAGCTTTCTTT	CASSQQERAEAFF
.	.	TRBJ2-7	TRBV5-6	TGTGCCAGCAGCGTAGACAGGAGGAACTACGAGCAGTACTTC	CASSVDRRNYEQYF
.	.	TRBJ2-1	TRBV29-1	TGCAGCGTTGTTCCTACCCACTTAAATGAGCAGTTCTTC	CSVVPTHLNEQFF
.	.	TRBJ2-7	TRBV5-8	TGTGCCAGCAGCTCGGGGGGCGCGATTTACGAGCAGTACTTC	CASSSGGAIYEQYF
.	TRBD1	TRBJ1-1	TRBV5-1	TGCGCCAGCAGCGTCGGACAGGGAAGGACTGAAGCTTTCTTT	CASSVGQGRTEAFF
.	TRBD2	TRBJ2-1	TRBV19	TGTGCCAGTGGACTAGCGCACAATGAGCAGTTCTTC	CASGLAHNEQFF
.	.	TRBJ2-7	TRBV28	TGTGCCAGCAGTTGGACTGACTACGAGCAGTACTTC	CASSWTDYEQYF
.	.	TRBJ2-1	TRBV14	TGTGCCAGCAGCCCTAGGCAGGGGTATGAGCAGTTCTTC	CASSPRQGYEQFF
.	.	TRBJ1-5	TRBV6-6	TGTGCCAGCAGCGAAGACAGGACAGATCAGCCCCAGCATTTT	CASSEDRTDQPQHF
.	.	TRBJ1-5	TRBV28	TGTGCCAGCAGTTCTCCGGGAAGCAATCAGCCCCAGCATTTT	CASSSPGSNQPQHF
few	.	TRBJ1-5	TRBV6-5	TGTGCCTGTGGGGGGAACAATCAGCCCCAGCATTTT	CACGGNNQPQHF
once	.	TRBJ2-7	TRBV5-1	TGCGCCAGCCGGGGCTTGGACTCCTACGAGCAGTACTTC	CASRGLDSYEQYF
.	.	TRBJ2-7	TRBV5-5	TGTGCCAGCAGCTTAGGGACGGACTACGAGCAGTACTTC	CASSLGTDYEQYF
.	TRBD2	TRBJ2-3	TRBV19	TGTGCCAGTGGACTAGCGGGAGGCCGCTCCCAGCGGCAGTATTTT	CASGLAGGRSQRQYF
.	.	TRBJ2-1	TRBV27	TGTGCCAGCAGTTTATCGGTAGGGACGGAGCAGTTCTTC	CASSLSVGTEQFF
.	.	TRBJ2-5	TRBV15	TGTGCCACCATCCCCGGGACCCCAGGGACCCAGTACTTC	CATIPGTPGTQYF
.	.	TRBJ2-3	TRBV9	TGTGCCAGCGGCGGCGGGGCCAGTACAGATACGCAGTATTTT	CASGGGASTDTQYF
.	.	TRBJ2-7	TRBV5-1	TGCGCCAGCAGCTCTAGAGCCGCAGGACAGAACCCGTCCTACGAGCAGTACTTC	CASSSRAAGQNPSYEQYF
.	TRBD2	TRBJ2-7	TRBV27	TGTGCCAGCAGTCTAACTAGGGGAGGGCCTAACGAGCAGTACTTC	CASSLTRGGPNEQYF
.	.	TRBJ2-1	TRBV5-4	TGTGCCAGCAGCTTTAAAGGACCTTCTCCGGAAGCGTTCTTC	CASSFKGPSPEAFF
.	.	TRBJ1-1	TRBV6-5	TGTGCCAGCAGCCTCACGGGTCTGAACACTGAAGCTTTCTTT	CASSLTGLNTEAFF
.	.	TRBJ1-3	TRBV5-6	TGTGCCAGCCTCCTCAGCTACGGAAACACCATATATTTT	CASLLSYGNTIYF
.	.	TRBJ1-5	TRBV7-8	TGTGCCAGCAGCTCGGGCCTGGGGAAACCTAGCAATCAGCCCCAGCATTTT	CASSSGLGKPSNQPQHF
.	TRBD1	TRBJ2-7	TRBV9	TGTGCCAGCAGCGCCCACGGGACAGGGGACGAGCAGTACTTC	CASSAHGTGDEQYF
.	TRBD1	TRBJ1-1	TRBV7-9	TGTGCCAGCAGCGTGACAGGGGGAGGGACTGAAGCTTTCTTT	CASSVTGGGTEAFF
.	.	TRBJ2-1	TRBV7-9	TGTGCCAGCAGCTTAAACTACAATGAGCAGTTCTTC	CASSLNYNEQFF
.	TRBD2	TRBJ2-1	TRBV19	TGTGCCAGTAGTCCCCTAGCGGGAGCCTACAATGAGCAGTTCTTC	CASSPLAGAYNEQFF